These 8 T cell receptor beta chains were all obtained from the same sample, sequenced in a study of blood T cell repertoires in COVID-19. Sequencing was performed with immunoSEQ multiplex PCR; in TCRdb, only in-frame clones are kept and a portion is missing. The repertoire has some 220,000 clones, 80% to 85% of them found once; the top ten carry approximately 18%. Sequenced input: peripheral blood. The source is a woman aged 80 or older with active or convalescent COVID-19.

This rearrangement joins TRBV7-2 to TRBJ1-5; tentatively, D is TRBD1 (6 bases). This CDR3 region has 15 residues. V was shortened by 5 bases and J by 2 bases, with 13 bases between the two germline ends. The germline V gene has CDR1 SGHTA and CDR2 FQGNSA. CDR3 bases: TGTGCCAGCAGCCTGCAGGGGATGGGCAATCAGCCCCAGCATTTT. Amino acids: CASSLQGMGNQPQHF. The variable domain in full, completed from reference TRBV7-2 and TRBJ1-5, reads GAGVSQSPSNKVTEKGKDVELRCDPISGHTALYWYRQSLGQGLEFLIYFQGNSAPDKSGLPSDRFSAERTGGSVSTLTIQRTQQEDSAVYLCASSLQGMGNQPQHFGDGTRLSIL.

The rearrangement uses TRBV11-1 and TRBJ1-4; D uncertain. Trimming left V 5 bases short and J 0 bases short, with 4 bases between. Germline values: CDR1 SGHAT, CDR2 FQDESV (reference sequence). This CDR3 spans 13 amino acids. CDR3 DNA sequence: TGTGCCAGCAGCCGCGCAACTAATGAAAAACTGTTTTTT. This encodes CASSRATNEKLFF.

The rearrangement joins TRBV2 to TRBJ2-2; 8 bases fit TRBD2. V trimming: 7 bases; J trimming: 4 bases; junction bases outside the gene matches: 8. Germline V gene lookup returns CDR1 SNHLY and CDR2 FYNNEI. The CDR3 runs to 15 residues. CDR3 protein: CASKSGGGLTGELFF. As DNA, the CDR3 is TGTGCCAGCAAAAGTGGCGGGGGGCTCACCGGGGAGCTGTTTTTT.

This clone was seen just once. V and J are TRBV4-1 and TRBJ2-1; 7 bases are shared with TRBD2. Looked up from germline, CDR1 is MGHRA and CDR2 is YSYEKL. CDR3 length equals 15 residues. V lost 1 base to trimming and J lost 5 bases; unmatched junction nucleotides: 5. CDR3 in amino acids: CASSQGDYRNNEQFF. The CDR3 region has the DNA TGCGCCAGCAGCCAAGGGGACTACCGAAACAATGAGCAGTTCTTC.

The chain employs TRBV28 and TRBJ2-7, with D maybe TRBD1 (6 bases). The CDR3 spans 16 residues. The ends were cut back, 3 bases at V and 5 bases at J, with 20 bases in the middle. Germline assignment: CDR1 MDHEN and CDR2 SYDVKM. This CDR3 reads CASSLDRFTTSNEQYF. As DNA, the CDR3 is TGTGCCAGCAGTTTGGACAGATTTACAACTTCTAACGAGCAGTACTTC.

This rearrangement joins TRBV5-6 to TRBJ1-1, with D perhaps TRBD1 (5 bases). V was cut by 5 bases and J by 0 bases, with 11 bases left in between. This CDR3 is 14 amino acids long. Germline values: CDR1 SGHDT, CDR2 YYEEEE. The CDR3 loop reads CASRYRGLNTEAFF. Here the CDR3 DNA reads TGTGCCAGCAGGTATCGGGGGTTGAACACTGAAGCTTTCTTT.

The gene calls are TRBV30 and TRBJ1-2; the D gene is possibly TRBD1 (5 bases). Trimming left V 2 bases short and J 7 bases short, with 11 bases between. Germline CDR1 GTSNPN, CDR2 SVGIG (reference sequence). CDR3 length equals 12 residues. Here the CDR3 DNA reads TGTGCCTGGAGTCTAAGACAGAGTGGCTACACCTTC. Amino acids: CAWSLRQSGYTF.

The chain couples TRBV6-5 to TRBJ2-7; 8 bases agree with TRBD1. Trimming cost V 2 bases and J 4 bases; bases outside gene matches: 7. The CDR3 is 15 amino acids. The germline gives CDR1 MNHEY, CDR2 SVGAGI. The CDR3 is CASSYDRDRLYEQYF. CDR3 sequence (DNA): TGTGCCAGCAGTTACGACAGGGACAGGCTATACGAGCAGTACTTC.